Listed below are T cell receptor beta chains from one sample, sequenced in a study of beta chain features in type 1 diabetes. Assay used: immunoSEQ multiplex PCR; TCRdb lists only in-frame clones, some missing. The repertoire holds 360,000 or so clones, about 20% seen once, with around 0.045% in the top ten. Sequencing was performed on naive CD4+ T cells from blood. The receptors derive from a woman between 18 and 29 years old in good health. CDR3s include the opening cysteine and the closing phenylalanine or tryptophan. A D gene is named only where the DNA matches it firmly. Not every row has a clone size; where given, it reads once, few, many or a size class.

V: TRBV4-2; J: TRBJ2-7; size: few; D: NA; DNA: TGTGCCAGCGGGGGGACAGCTACCTACGAGCAGTACTTC; CDR3: CASGGTATYEQYF
V: TRBV4-2; J: TRBJ1-4; size: NA; D: NA; DNA: TGTGCCAGCAGCCAAGATTTGGGCTTGGCTAATGAAAAACTGTTTTTT; CDR3: CASSQDLGLANEKLFF
V: TRBV9; J: TRBJ2-3; size: NA; D: NA; DNA: TGTGCCAGCAGCGTTAGCAGCGATACGCAGTATTTT; CDR3: CASSVSSDTQYF
V: TRBV30; J: TRBJ1-1; size: few; D: TRBD1; DNA: TGTGCCTGGAACCCCGGGACAGGGAAGGGGAACACTGAAGCTTTCTTT; CDR3: CAWNPGTGKGNTEAFF
V: TRBV6-6; J: TRBJ2-5; size: few; D: NA; DNA: TGTGCCAGCAGTTACGGGCAGGGTGAGACCCAGTACTTC; CDR3: CASSYGQGETQYF
V: TRBV6-5; J: TRBJ2-7; size: few; D: NA; DNA: TGTGCCATCGGACGTTCGGACGGGGGCGAGCAGTACTTC; CDR3: CAIGRSDGGEQYF
V: TRBV2; J: TRBJ2-5; size: NA; D: NA; DNA: TGTGCCGGGGGGACGCAAGAGACCCAGTACTTC; CDR3: CAGGTQETQYF
V: TRBV7-2; J: TRBJ2-5; size: NA; D: NA; DNA: TGTGCCAGCAGCTCATGGTATGGAGGAGGAGACACCGGCCAAGAGACCCAGTACTTC; CDR3: CASSSWYGGGDTGQETQYF
V: TRBV7-2; J: TRBJ2-7; size: few; D: TRBD1; DNA: TGTGCCAGCAGCTTAAATGGACAGGGAACCCACGAGCAGTACTTC; CDR3: CASSLNGQGTHEQYF
V: TRBV9; J: TRBJ1-2; size: once; D: TRBD1; DNA: TGTGCCAGCAGCGCTGGACAGGGGGATTATGGCTACACCTTC; CDR3: CASSAGQGDYGYTF
V: TRBV7-2; J: TRBJ2-3; size: few; D: NA; DNA: TGTGCCAGCAGCTTCGGGTCGGTCACAGATACGCAGTATTTT; CDR3: CASSFGSVTDTQYF
V: TRBV30; J: TRBJ2-3; size: many; D: NA; DNA: TGTGCCTGGAGTGCAGGGGCAGATACGCAGTATTTT; CDR3: CAWSAGADTQYF
V: TRBV6-6; J: TRBJ1-1; size: NA; D: NA; DNA: TGTGCCAGCAACCTCTTTCGGGGAATGAACACTGAAGCTTTCTTT; CDR3: CASNLFRGMNTEAFF
V: TRBV30; J: TRBJ2-7; size: few; D: NA; DNA: TGTGCCTGGAGTGGGGGGCAGGGGAGTACGTACGAGCAGTACTTC; CDR3: CAWSGGQGSTYEQYF
V: TRBV30; J: TRBJ2-2; size: NA; D: TRBD2; DNA: TGTGCCCTTGGACTAGCGGATACCGGGGAGCTGTTTTTT; CDR3: CALGLADTGELFF
V: TRBV29-1; J: TRBJ1-2; size: NA; D: NA; DNA: TGCAGCGTGTCTCGGGACACTGGGGCCTATGGCTACACCTTC; CDR3: CSVSRDTGAYGYTF
V: TRBV29-1; J: TRBJ1-2; size: NA; D: NA; DNA: TGCAGCGCTGACGAACAGGATCGTCGTAGCTACACCTTC; CDR3: CSADEQDRRSYTF
V: TRBV5-1; J: TRBJ2-5; size: NA; D: NA; DNA: TGCGCCAGCAGCTTCGGGGGGCCTGAGACCCAGTACTTC; CDR3: CASSFGGPETQYF
V: TRBV9; J: TRBJ2-5; size: few; D: NA; DNA: TGTGCCAGCAGCGTAGCTGGAGGGGCCCAAGAGACCCAGTACTTC; CDR3: CASSVAGGAQETQYF